Reported below is one TCR beta chain. The antigen remains undetermined. These data are taken from a study of OX40 agonist ivuxolimab in advanced cancers. About the study: Every 2 weeks, ivuxolimab was infused into the patients intravenously at between 0.01 and 10 mg/kg. Treatment received earlier with anti-PD-1, anti-PD-L1 or anti-CTLA-4 agents was allowed, and approximately 40% had some. Points from the study as a whole: On average, a greater number of expanded clones characterised CD8+ T cells relative to CD4+.

At baseline, cycle 4 day 1, and cycle 7 day 1, blood was sampled. Sequenced by immunoSEQ multiplex PCR; TCRdb stores in-frame clones only, minus some. Found here are 56,000 or so clones, nearly 85% of them singletons; the top ten hold over 3.5%. The sample was CD4+ or CD8+ T cells sorted from blood, taken in a trial of the OX40 agonist ivuxolimab. The source of this sequence is an adult with an advanced solid tumor such as melanoma, head and neck, liver or kidney cancer.

CDR3 residues: CAIKGQGAIYNEQFF. The DNA of the CDR3 is TGTGCCATCAAAGGACAGGGGGCAATCTACAATGAGCAGTTCTTC. The V gene is TRBV10-3, the J gene TRBJ2-1; 11 bases are shared with TRBD1. The length of the CDR3 is 15 residues. V lost 7 bases and J lost 3; bases outside the gene matches: 5. Germline CDR1 ENHRY, CDR2 SYGVKD.